The present TCR beta chain was sequenced within a study of graft-versus-host responses after intestinal transplantation. With regard to this clone: Its specificity is unknown.

The assay was immunoSEQ multiplex PCR, and TCRdb's table has in-frame clones only and misses some. The table has 75,000 to 100,000 clones, 85% to 95% seen once; the top ten hold 0.45% to 0.55%. CDR3 length: 18 amino acids. The V gene end was trimmed by 5 bases and the J gene end by 1 base; junction bases not matched to a gene: 11. From germline, CDR1 is LNHDA and CDR2 SQIVND (reference sequence). The genes are TRBV19 and TRBJ1-4; 9 bases match TRBD1. Specimen: unstimulated CD8+ T cells sorted from spleen or lymph node cells, collected before intestinal transplant. The sequence came from a human donor who received an intestinal transplant. The CDR3 region is CASSPGTGRPRTNEKLFF. As DNA, the CDR3 is TGTGCCAGTAGTCCCGGGACAGGGCGGCCGAGAACTAATGAAAAACTGTTTTTT.